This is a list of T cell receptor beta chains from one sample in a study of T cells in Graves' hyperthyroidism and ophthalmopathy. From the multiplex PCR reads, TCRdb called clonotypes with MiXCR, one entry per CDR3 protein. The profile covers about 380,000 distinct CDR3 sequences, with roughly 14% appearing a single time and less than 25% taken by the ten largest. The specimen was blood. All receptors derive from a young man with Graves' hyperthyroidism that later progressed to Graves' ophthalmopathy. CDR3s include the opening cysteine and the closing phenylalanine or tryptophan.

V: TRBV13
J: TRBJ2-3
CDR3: CASTPGYTDTQYF

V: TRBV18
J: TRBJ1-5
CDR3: CASSPGEAAYQPQHF

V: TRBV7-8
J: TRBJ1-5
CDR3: CASSDGRGRNQPQHF

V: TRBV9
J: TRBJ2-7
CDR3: CASSNTWDATYEQYF

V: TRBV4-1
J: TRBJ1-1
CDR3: CASRSGTAGTEAFF

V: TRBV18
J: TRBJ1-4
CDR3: CASSPAQNEKLFF

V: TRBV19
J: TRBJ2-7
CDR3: CASSSGTENYEQYF

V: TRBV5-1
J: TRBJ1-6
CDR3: CASSPGQVNSPLHF

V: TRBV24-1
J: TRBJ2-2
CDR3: CATSDSVDGYTGELFF

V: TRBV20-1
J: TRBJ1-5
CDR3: CSASSDRPDQPQHF

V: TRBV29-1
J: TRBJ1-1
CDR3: CSSRGHRATEAFF

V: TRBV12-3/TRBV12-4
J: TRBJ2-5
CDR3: CASSLDQGISQETQYF

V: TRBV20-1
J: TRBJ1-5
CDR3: CSARDPYNQPQHF

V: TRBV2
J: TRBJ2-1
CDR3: CASSPTSGGPGSSYNEQFF

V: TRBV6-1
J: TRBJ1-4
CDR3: CASSDRGEKLFF

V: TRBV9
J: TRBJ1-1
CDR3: CASSVAEVSEAFF

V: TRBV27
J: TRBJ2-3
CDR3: CASSFSGSTDTQYF

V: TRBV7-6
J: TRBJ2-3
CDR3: CASSVGVGAQYF

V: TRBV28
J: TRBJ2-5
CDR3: CASSPNPGAQETQYF

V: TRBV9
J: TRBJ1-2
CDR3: CASSVRPDLYGYTF

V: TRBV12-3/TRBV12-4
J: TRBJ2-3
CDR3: CASSPFLRGEGTQYF

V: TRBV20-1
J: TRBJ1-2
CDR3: CSAPRGRVANYGYTF

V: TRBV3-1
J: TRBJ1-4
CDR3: CASSPRDNEKLFF

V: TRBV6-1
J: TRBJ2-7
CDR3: CASIPDTHSSYEQYF

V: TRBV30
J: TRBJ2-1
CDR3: CAWGGGNEQFF

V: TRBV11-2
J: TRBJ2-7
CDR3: CALTPSSDSRVGLGEQYF

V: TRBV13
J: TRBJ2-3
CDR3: CASSQLAGDPTDSQYF

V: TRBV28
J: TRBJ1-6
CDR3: CASNYRSSYNSPLHF

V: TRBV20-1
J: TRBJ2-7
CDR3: CSARDGAAYEQYF

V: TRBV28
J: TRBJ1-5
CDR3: CASRPFGFDSNQPQHF

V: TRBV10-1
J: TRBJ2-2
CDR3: CASTGQLAGELFF

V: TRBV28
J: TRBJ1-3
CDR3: CASSLHRSGNTIYF

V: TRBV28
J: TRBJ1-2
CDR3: CASSFGRVIRTNYGYTF

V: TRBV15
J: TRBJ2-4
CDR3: CATSEGLATKNIQYF

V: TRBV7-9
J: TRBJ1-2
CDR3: CASSLDPGIFGYTF

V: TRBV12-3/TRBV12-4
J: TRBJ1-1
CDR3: CASSLYGFEGQENTEAFF

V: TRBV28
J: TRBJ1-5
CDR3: CASSLATIGQPQHF

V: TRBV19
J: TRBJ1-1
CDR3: CASSSDRAGMNTEAFF

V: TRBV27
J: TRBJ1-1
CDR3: CASILGAEAFF

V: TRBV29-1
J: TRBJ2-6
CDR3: CSARGGSSSGANVLTF

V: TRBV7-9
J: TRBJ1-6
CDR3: CASSKTRQAHNSPLHF

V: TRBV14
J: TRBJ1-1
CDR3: CASSLLYNRGGMNTEAFF

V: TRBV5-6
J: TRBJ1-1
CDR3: CASRSGWGSEAFF